What follows describes a single TCR beta chain. Its target is not known. V lost 0 bases and J lost 10, with 15 bases in between. Germline CDR1 is LNHDA and CDR2 is SQIVND (reference sequence). The CDR3 has 14 residues. The method was immunoSEQ multiplex PCR; TCRdb's version includes in-frame clones alone and lacks a portion of them. This sample has tens of thousands of clones, with around 82% found just once. This sample is drawn from a study of T cell responses to AZD1222 COVID-19 vaccine. Study results and caveats: Spike regions recognized by vaccine-associated CD4 TCRs spanned the protein, led by 160-218 and 743-854. Targeting of unmutated variant regions was reportedly seen in nearly half of spike-specific TCRs.

This sequence was found in an adult in good health. This chain connects TRBV19 to TRBJ1-1; unclear D gene. Sequencing was performed on peripheral blood, taken on day 0 of AZD1222 vaccination. CDR3 region: CASSIDPARGLAFF. The DNA for the CDR3 is TGTGCCAGTAGTATAGATCCGGCGCGGGGATTAGCTTTCTTT.